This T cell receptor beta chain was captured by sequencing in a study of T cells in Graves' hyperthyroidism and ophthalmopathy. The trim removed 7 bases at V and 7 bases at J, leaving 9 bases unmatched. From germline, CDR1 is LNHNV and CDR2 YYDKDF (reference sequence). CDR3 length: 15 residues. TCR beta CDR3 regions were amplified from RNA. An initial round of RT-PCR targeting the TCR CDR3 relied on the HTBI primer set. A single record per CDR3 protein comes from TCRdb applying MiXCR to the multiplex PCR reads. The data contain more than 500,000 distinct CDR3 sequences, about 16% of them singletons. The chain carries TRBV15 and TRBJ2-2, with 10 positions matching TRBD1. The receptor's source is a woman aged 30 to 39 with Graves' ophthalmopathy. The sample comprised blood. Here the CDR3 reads CATTRDRGSIGELFF. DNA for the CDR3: TGTGCCACCACACGGGACAGGGGTAGTATCGGGGAGCTGTTTTTT. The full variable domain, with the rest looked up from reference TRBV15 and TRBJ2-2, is DAMVIQNPRYQVTQFGKPVTLSCSQTLNHNVMYWYQQKSSQAPKLLFHYYDKDFNNEADTPDNFQSRRPNTSFCFLDIRSPGLGDTAMYLCATTRDRGSIGELFFGEGSRLTVL.